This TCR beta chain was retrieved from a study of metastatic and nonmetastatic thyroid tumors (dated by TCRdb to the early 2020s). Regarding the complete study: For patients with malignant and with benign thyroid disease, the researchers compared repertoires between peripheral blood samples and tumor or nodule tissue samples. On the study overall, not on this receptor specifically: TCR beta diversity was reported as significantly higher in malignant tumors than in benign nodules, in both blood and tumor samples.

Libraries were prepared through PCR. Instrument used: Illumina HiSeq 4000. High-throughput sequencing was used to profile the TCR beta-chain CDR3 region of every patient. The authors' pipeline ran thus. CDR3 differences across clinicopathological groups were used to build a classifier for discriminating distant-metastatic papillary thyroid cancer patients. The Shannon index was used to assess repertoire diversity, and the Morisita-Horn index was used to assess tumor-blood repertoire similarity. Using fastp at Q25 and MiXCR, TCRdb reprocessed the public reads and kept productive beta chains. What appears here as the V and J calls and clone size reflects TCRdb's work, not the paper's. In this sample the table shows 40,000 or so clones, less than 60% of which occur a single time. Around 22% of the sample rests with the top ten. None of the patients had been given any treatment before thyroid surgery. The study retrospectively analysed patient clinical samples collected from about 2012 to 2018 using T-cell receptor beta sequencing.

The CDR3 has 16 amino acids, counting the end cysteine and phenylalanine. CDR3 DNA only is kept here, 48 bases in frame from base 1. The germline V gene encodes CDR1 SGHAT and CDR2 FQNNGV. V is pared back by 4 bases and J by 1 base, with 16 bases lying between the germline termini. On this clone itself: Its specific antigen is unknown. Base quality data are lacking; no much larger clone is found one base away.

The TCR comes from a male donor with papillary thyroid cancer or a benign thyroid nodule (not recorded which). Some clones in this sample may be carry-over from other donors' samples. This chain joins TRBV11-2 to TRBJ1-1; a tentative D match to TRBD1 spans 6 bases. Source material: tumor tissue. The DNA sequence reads TGTGCCAGCAGCTCATCAGGGGATAATGGGAACACTGAAGCTTTCTTT. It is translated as CASSSSGDNGNTEAFF.